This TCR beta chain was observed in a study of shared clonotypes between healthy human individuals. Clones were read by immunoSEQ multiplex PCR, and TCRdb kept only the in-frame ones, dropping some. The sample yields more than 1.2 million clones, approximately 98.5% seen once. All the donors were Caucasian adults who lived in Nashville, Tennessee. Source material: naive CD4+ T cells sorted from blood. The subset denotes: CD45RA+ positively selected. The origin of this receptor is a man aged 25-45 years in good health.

CDR3 nucleotide sequence: TGCAGCGTTGAGGGCAGGGAGGTCGCCGAGCAGTACTTC. It yields the protein CSVEGREVAEQYF. This chain links TRBV29-1 with TRBJ2-7, with D possibly TRBD2 on 6 matching bases. The length of the CDR3 is 13 residues. The V gene lost 3 bases and the J gene lost 6 bases, with 15 bases spanning the gap. The germline V gene encodes CDR1 SQVTM and CDR2 ANQGSEA.